One sample yielded the 21 T cell receptor beta chains listed below, sequenced in a study of blood T cell repertoires in COVID-19. TCRdb's copy holds only in-frame clones and misses some; the assay was immunoSEQ multiplex PCR. The table lists over 85,000 clones, 87% of them singletons, with approximately 5% in the top ten. The sample was peripheral blood. The source is a woman between 50 and 59 years old with COVID-19, enrolled during active disease.

This sequence joins TRBV30 and TRBJ2-3, with D perhaps matching TRBD1 (5 bases). V gave up 3 bases and J gave up 1 base, with 17 bases separating them. CDR1 and CDR2 (germline): GTSNPN, SVGIG (reference sequence). The CDR3 length is 16 residues. As DNA, the CDR3 is TGTGCCTGGAGAAGGGGCGAAAGGGCCCGCACAGATACGCAGTATTTT. Amino acid sequence: CAWRRGERARTDTQYF.

The chain combines TRBV27 with TRBJ1-2, with D hard to call. This CDR3 has 12 residues. V lost 3 bases, J lost 6 bases, and 8 bases lay in between. Per the germline V gene, CDR1 is MNHEY and CDR2 is SMNVEV (reference sequence). The DNA of the CDR3 is TGTGCCAGCAGTTTTGGAGGGCATGGCTACACCTTC. This translates into CASSFGGHGYTF.

The chain combines TRBV6-6 with TRBJ2-1, with 11 bases identical to TRBD2. This CDR3 region has 15 residues. V was clipped by 5 bases and J by 5 bases; unmatched bases: 5. Per the germline V gene, CDR1 is MNHNY and CDR2 is SVGAGI (reference sequence). CDR3 nucleotide sequence: TGTGCCAGCAGTCCTAGCGGGGGGACGCACAATGAGCAGTTCTTC. This translates into CASSPSGGTHNEQFF.

V is TRBV18 and J is TRBJ1-6, with 9 bases matching TRBD1. CDR3 length equals 17 residues. CDR1 KGHSH and CDR2 LQKENI come from the germline V gene. The V and J ends lost 3 bases and 9 bases, in that order; junction bases with no gene match: 12. The CDR3, as DNA: TGTGCCAGCTCACCTACAACCCCGGGACAGGGTGTTTCACCCCTCCACTTT. Translation: CASSPTTPGQGVSPLHF.

This chain uses TRBV7-9 with TRBJ2-7, with TRBD1 as a possible D gene (6 bases). Germline CDR1 reads SEHNR; CDR2 reads FQNEAQ (reference sequence). V gave up 3 bases and J gave up 4 bases, with 10 bases separating them. This CDR3 has 13 amino acids. The CDR3 DNA follows: TGTGCCAGCAGCTTCGAGGGGGTATACGAGCAGTACTTC. Protein sequence: CASSFEGVYEQYF.

The gene calls are TRBV5-6 and TRBJ2-1; D uncertain. Germline lookup yields CDR1 SGHDT and CDR2 YYEEEE. This CDR3 has 15 amino acids. Trimming stripped 2 bases from V and 1 base from J, with 10 bases between. CDR3 protein: CASSFSPGSYNEQFF. The CDR3 region has the DNA TGTGCCAGCAGCTTTTCCCCGGGTTCCTACAATGAGCAGTTCTTC.

The rearrangement links TRBV28 to TRBJ1-5; D may be TRBD1 (5 bases). Germline V gene data show CDR1 as MDHEN and CDR2 as SYDVKM. The CDR3 loop spans 15 amino acids. V was cut by 5 bases and J by 2 bases, with 13 bases left in between. CDR3 coding DNA: TGTGCCAGCAGTCCGTTCGGGGGAGGCAATCAGCCCCAGCATTTT. This translates into CASSPFGGGNQPQHF.

This clone was seen once. The chain links TRBV5-3 to TRBJ2-5, with D unclear. TRBV5-3 is an ORF; its function is uncertain. With 4 bases removed from V and 2 bases from J, the gap between germline ends came to 3 bases. This CDR3 has 11 residues. The CDR3 loop is CARSPQETQYF. Written as DNA, the CDR3 is TGTGCCAGAAGCCCTCAAGAGACCCAGTACTTC.

The sample holds a few counts of this clone. V usage is TRBV28 and J usage is TRBJ2-6, with a tentative D call TRBD1 (5 bases). This CDR3 is built from 15 residues. Germline lookup yields CDR1 MDHEN and CDR2 SYDVKM. V gave up 5 bases and J gave up 2 bases, with 10 bases separating them. In DNA, the CDR3 is TGTGCCAGCAGTACAAGGGGTCCTGGGGCCAACGTCCTGACTTTC. As protein: CASSTRGPGANVLTF. Full variable domain (missing parts from reference TRBV28 and TRBJ2-6): DVKVTQSSRYLVKRTGEKVFLECVQDMDHENMFWYRQDPGLGLRLIYFSYDVKMKEKGDIPEGYSVSREKKERFSLILESASTNQTSMYLCASSTRGPGANVLTFGAGSRLTVL.

V and J are TRBV3-1 (or the pseudogene TRBV3-2) and TRBJ2-1, with D perhaps TRBD2 (7 bases). Germline values: CDR1 LGHDT, CDR2 YNNKEL (reference sequence). V was clipped by 4 bases and J by 7 bases, with 23 bases between them. CDR3 length equals 17 residues. CDR3 protein: CASSRGERGGWMNEQFF. The CDR3 DNA sequence: TGTGCCAGCAGCCGAGGTGAAAGGGGGGGCTGGATGAATGAGCAGTTCTTC.

The rearrangement uses TRBV28 and TRBJ2-4; TRBD2 agrees at 9 bases. The CDR3 covers 17 residues. Trimming cost V 4 bases and J 3 bases; bases outside gene matches: 10. The germline V gene encodes CDR1 MDHEN and CDR2 SYDVKM. The CDR3 coding sequence is TGTGCCAGCAGTTCACAGGCGGGGGGGCAGAACAAAAACATTCAGTACTTC. Translating it yields CASSSQAGGQNKNIQYF.

This chain links TRBV5-4 with TRBJ2-1, with TRBD2 as a possible D gene (5 bases). Germline loops: CDR1 SGHNT, CDR2 YYREEE (reference sequence). The CDR3 totals 16 residues. The V gene lost 1 base and the J gene lost 2 bases, with 13 bases spanning the gap. This CDR3 reads CASSLLPDYTYNEQFF. CDR3 bases: TGTGCCAGCAGCTTGTTACCAGACTATACCTACAATGAGCAGTTCTTC.

The J gene is TRBJ2-1, the V gene TRBV5-1; 7 bases line up with TRBD2. The CDR3 consists of 16 residues. Germline V gene sequence: CDR1 SGHRS, CDR2 YFSETQ. Germline trimming cut 4 bases from V and 0 bases from J; bases unmatched to any gene: 7. CDR3 sequence reads: CASSASGGNSYNEQFF. The CDR3 DNA follows: TGCGCCAGCAGCGCCTCGGGGGGAAACTCCTACAATGAGCAGTTCTTC.

Comment on this clone: The sample carries other DNA sequences with the same CDR3. The chain couples TRBV3-1 (or the pseudogene TRBV3-2) to TRBJ2-7, with D hard to call. The germline V and J ends were trimmed by 4 bases and 0 bases, with 4 bases remaining between them. The CDR3 is 12 amino acids. In germline, CDR1 is LGHDT, CDR2 YNNKEL (reference sequence). This CDR3 is CASSPSSYEQYF. CDR3 DNA sequence: TGTGCCAGCAGCCCCTCCTCCTACGAGCAGTACTTC.

The chain links TRBV7-2 to TRBJ1-1, with 8 bases that match TRBD1. The CDR3 totals 14 residues. After removal of 5 bases from V and 7 bases from J, the junction contained 9 bases not matched to a gene. Germline-derived CDR1 and CDR2 are SGHTA and FQGNSA. The CDR3 here is CASSTRQGSIEAFF. The CDR3 bases are TGTGCCAGCAGCACCCGACAGGGGAGCATTGAAGCTTTCTTT.

The rearrangement links TRBV30 to TRBJ2-7; 7 bases are shared with TRBD1. CDR1 and CDR2 from the germline V gene are GTSNPN and SVGIG (reference sequence). The CDR3 contains 14 residues. Trimming removed 5 bases from V and 2 bases from J; junction bases left unmatched: 9. The CDR3 nucleotides are TGTGCCTGGGCCCGACAGGGAAGCCCCTACGAGCAGTACTTC. It translates to CAWARQGSPYEQYF.

The chain couples TRBV7-8 to TRBJ1-1; D is perhaps TRBD1 (6 bases). V was trimmed by 7 bases and J by 1 base, leaving 13 bases between them. This CDR3 region has 14 residues. Germline values: CDR1 SGHVS, CDR2 FQNEAQ. This chain's CDR3 is CASNWGHTNTEAFF. As DNA, the CDR3 is TGTGCCAGCAATTGGGGACACACGAACACTGAAGCTTTCTTT.

The gene calls are TRBV27 and TRBJ2-7, with a tentative D call TRBD1 (6 bases). The germline gives CDR1 MNHEY, CDR2 SMNVEV (reference sequence). This CDR3 region has 13 residues. Trimming took off 4 bases at V and 0 bases at J, with 7 bases between the two ends. Written as DNA, the CDR3 is TGTGCCAGCAGTTACAGGGTCTCCTACGAGCAGTACTTC. Protein: CASSYRVSYEQYF.

V is TRBV28 and J is TRBJ2-5, with 8 positions matching TRBD2. After removal of 4 bases from V and 4 bases from J, the junction contained 14 bases not matched to a gene. This CDR3 is built from 17 residues. Germline CDR1 reads MDHEN; CDR2 reads SYDVKM. Here the CDR3 reads CASSSAPGGRYRETQYF. The DNA for the CDR3 is TGTGCCAGCAGTTCCGCTCCGGGAGGGAGGTATAGAGAGACCCAGTACTTC.

The rearrangement uses TRBV19 and TRBJ2-4; 7 bases fit TRBD1. The junction had 7 bases not matched to a gene; V was cut back by 10 bases and J by 1 base. Germline V lookup: CDR1 LNHDA, CDR2 SQIVND (reference sequence). This CDR3 has 14 residues. CDR3 DNA sequence: TGTGCCACTAAAGACAGGGAGGCCAAAAACATTCAGTACTTC. Translation: CATKDREAKNIQYF.

This clone was recorded a few times. The chain employs TRBV19 and TRBJ1-2, with 10 bases that match TRBD1. Germline V gene sequence: CDR1 LNHDA, CDR2 SQIVND (reference sequence). V trimming: 5 bases; J trimming: 7 bases; junction bases outside the gene matches: 13. The CDR3 covers 16 residues. The CDR3 loop is CASSPPDRGRGSGYTF. The CDR3 region has the DNA TGTGCCAGTAGTCCACCCGACAGGGGGCGAGGGTCTGGCTACACCTTC.